What follows are 7 T cell receptor beta chains derived from one specimen sequenced in a study of cytomegalovirus exposure and HLA in healthy donors. The PCR used 60 Vbeta and 13 Jbeta primers. The method was immunoSEQ multiplex PCR; TCRdb's version includes in-frame clones alone and lacks a portion of them. The sample holds some 150,000 clones; about 9.1% are singletons and the top ten take roughly 6.4%. The specimen was PBMCs. The receptor set was obtained from a woman aged 40 to 50 in good health and CMV-seropositive.

The table lists this clone with a few counts. The chain recombines TRBV7-6 with TRBJ2-1; 7 bases line up with TRBD2. The germline V gene encodes CDR1 SGHVS and CDR2 FNYEAQ. This CDR3 comprises 16 residues. V dropped 3 bases and J dropped 9; count of bases not matched to a gene: 14. As DNA, the CDR3 is TGTGCCAGCAGCTTGGGGTGGGAGCGGGGAGAAAGTGAGCAGTTCTTC. Translating it yields CASSLGWERGESEQFF.

There are a few counts of this clone. The chain joins TRBV27 to TRBJ2-1, with D possibly TRBD2 on 6 matching bases. Per germline, CDR1 MNHEY and CDR2 SMNVEV (reference sequence). The CDR3 has 14 residues. The germline V and J ends were trimmed by 6 bases and 7 bases, with 16 bases remaining between them. The CDR3 DNA reads TGTGCCAGCAGAACATCAGGGAGGAGGAATGAGCAGTTCTTC. Protein sequence: CASRTSGRRNEQFF.

The chain uses TRBV5-1 and TRBJ2-7; tentatively, D is TRBD2 (6 bases). CDR1 SGHRS and CDR2 YFSETQ come from the germline V gene. The ends were cut back, 0 bases at V and 3 bases at J, with 13 bases in the middle. The CDR3 is 15 residues long. DNA for the CDR3: TGCGCCAGCAGCTTGGCCGTAGGGACTGGCTACGAGCAGTACTTC. Amino acids: CASSLAVGTGYEQYF.

This clone was detected only a few times. The rearrangement joins TRBV5-1 to TRBJ2-3; 13 bases are a match to TRBD2. The germline gives CDR1 SGHRS, CDR2 YFSETQ. This CDR3 comprises 15 residues. Losses at the gene ends were 0 bases for V and 7 bases for J; bases not matched to a gene: 2. The CDR3 here is CASSLELAGGNTQYF. The CDR3 coding sequence is TGCGCCAGCAGCTTGGAACTAGCGGGGGGGAATACGCAGTATTTT.

V is TRBV7-2 and J is TRBJ1-3, with a possible D match to TRBD1 (6 bases). The ends were cut back, 3 bases at V and 0 bases at J, with 9 bases in the middle. The CDR3 has 15 amino acids. The germline CDR1 and CDR2 sequences are SGHTA and FQGNSA. The CDR3, as DNA: TGTGCCAGCAGCTTCAGGGGCTACTCTGGAAACACCATATATTTT. Its translation: CASSFRGYSGNTIYF.

The chain recombines TRBV6-1 with TRBJ1-2; 9 bases are a match to TRBD1. Germline V CDR1 and CDR2: MNHNS, SASEGT. This CDR3 has 17 residues. Trimming removed 4 bases from V and 6 bases from J; junction bases left unmatched: 15. CDR3 region: CASSAEAHGTGPDGYTF. DNA for the CDR3: TGTGCCAGCAGTGCCGAAGCGCACGGGACAGGGCCCGATGGCTACACCTTC.

The rearrangement joins TRBV6-1 to TRBJ1-5, with 7 bases matching TRBD1. Germline CDR1 and CDR2: MNHNS and SASEGT. The CDR3 spans 14 residues. The junction had 2 bases not matched to a gene; V was cut back by 5 bases and J by 1 base. The CDR3 region has the DNA TGTGCCAGCAGTTCACAGGGGAGCAATCAGCCCCAGCATTTT. Its protein product is CASSSQGSNQPQHF.